This TCR beta chain was profiled in a study of CXCR3-negative and CXCR3-positive naive CD8 T cells. Whole-study findings and limits: Most assays were run on fresh PBMCs (CXCR3 expression partially decreased after cryopreservation). Comparably high diversity was seen in both naive subsets, and much lower diversity in memory CD8+ cells. Naive CXCR3-negative cells resembled naive CXCR3-positive cells in TRBV-TRBJ usage; memory cells differed.

This CDR3 is 16 amino acids long. Germline loops: CDR1 LGHDT, CDR2 YNNKEL (reference sequence). For this clonotype: Antigen specificity is unknown.

The TRB libraries of cDNA were built by UMI-labeled 5' RACE. Each CDR3 protein gets one entry in TCRdb, which reprocessed the 5' RACE reads and gives no DNA. This listing includes 100,000 to 150,000 distinct CDR3 sequences. The sample comprised naive CXCR3- CD8+ T cells from blood. Subset indicated: CD45RO-CCR7+CD27+CD95- naive CD8+ T cells lacking CXCR3 (TNR3-). The sequence derives from a human donor in good health. Some clones in this sample may be carry-over from other donors' samples. This rearrangement joins TRBV3-1 to TRBJ2-1; TCRdb's assignment of TRBD2 cannot be checked, as there is no DNA. The CDR3 is CASSPPGTSGVDEQFF.